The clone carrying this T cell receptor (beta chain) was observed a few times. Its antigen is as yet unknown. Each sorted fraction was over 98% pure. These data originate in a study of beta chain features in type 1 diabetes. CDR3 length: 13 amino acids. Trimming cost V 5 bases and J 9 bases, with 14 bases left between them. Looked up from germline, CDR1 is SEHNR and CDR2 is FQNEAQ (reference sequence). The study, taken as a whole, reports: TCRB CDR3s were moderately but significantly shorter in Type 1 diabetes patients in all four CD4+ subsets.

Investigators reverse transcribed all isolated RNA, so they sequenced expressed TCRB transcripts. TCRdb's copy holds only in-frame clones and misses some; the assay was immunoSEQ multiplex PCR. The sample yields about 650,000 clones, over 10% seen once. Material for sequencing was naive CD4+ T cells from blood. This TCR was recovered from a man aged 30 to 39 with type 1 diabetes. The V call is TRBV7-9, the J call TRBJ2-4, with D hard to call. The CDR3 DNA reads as TGTGCCAGCAGCCAAGGAGCCCGTGGCATTCAGTACTTC. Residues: CASSQGARGIQYF. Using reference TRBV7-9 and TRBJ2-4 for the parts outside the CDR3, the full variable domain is DTGVSQNPRHKITKRGQNVTFRCDPISEHNRLYWYRQTLGQGPEFLTYFQNEAQLEKSRLLSDRFSAERPKGSFSTLEIQRTEQGDSAMYLCASSQGARGIQYFGAGTRLSVL.